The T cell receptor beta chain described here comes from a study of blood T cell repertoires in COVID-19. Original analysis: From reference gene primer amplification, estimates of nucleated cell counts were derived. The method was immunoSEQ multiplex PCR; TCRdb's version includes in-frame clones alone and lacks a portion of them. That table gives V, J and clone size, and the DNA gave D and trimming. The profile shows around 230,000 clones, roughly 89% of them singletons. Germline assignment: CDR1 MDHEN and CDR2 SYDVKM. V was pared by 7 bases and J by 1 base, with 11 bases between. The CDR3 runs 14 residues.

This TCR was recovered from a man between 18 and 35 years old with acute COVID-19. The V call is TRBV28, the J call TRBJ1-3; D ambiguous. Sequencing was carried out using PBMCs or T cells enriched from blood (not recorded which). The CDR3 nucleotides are TGTGCCAGCACCGCACCGGGATCTGGAAACACCATATATTTT. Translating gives CASTAPGSGNTIYF.